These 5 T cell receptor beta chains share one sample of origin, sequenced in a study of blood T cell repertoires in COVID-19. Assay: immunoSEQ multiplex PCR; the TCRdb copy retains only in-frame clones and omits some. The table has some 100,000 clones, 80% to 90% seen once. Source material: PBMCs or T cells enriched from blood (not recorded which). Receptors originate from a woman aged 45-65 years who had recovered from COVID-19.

The CDR3 DNA follows: TGTGCCAGCCAACTTACCCCGAGCTCTGGAAACACCATATATTTT. Translating it yields CASQLTPSSGNTIYF. This chain connects TRBV2 to TRBJ1-3; the D is unclear. From germline, CDR1 is SNHLY and CDR2 FYNNEI. V lost 8 bases, J lost 0 bases, and 14 bases lay in between. The CDR3 is made up of 15 amino acids.

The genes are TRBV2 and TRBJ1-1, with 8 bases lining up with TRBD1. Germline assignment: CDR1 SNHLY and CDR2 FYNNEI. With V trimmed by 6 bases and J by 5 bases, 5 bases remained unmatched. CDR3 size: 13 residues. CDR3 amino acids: CASRRQGRTEAFF. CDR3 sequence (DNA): TGTGCCAGCAGAAGACAGGGGAGGACTGAAGCTTTCTTT. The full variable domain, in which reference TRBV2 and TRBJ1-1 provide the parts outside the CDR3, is EPEVTQTPSHQVTQMGQEVILRCVPISNHLYFYWYRQILGQKVEFLVSFYNNEISEKSEIFDDQFSVERPDGSNFTLKIRSTKLEDSAMYFCASRRQGRTEAFFGQGTRLTVV.

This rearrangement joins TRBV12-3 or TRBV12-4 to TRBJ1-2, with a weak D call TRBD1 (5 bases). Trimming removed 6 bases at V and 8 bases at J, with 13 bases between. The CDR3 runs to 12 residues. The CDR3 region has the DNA TGTGCCAGCAGCCGGTCGGGGGGAGGCTACACCTTC. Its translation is CASSRSGGGYTF.

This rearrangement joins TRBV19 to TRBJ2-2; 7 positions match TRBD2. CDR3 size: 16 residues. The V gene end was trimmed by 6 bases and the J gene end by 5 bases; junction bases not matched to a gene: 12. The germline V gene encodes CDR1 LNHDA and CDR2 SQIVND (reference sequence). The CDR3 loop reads CASRPMSGVVTGELFF. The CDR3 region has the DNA TGTGCCAGTAGACCTATGAGCGGGGTTGTTACCGGGGAGCTGTTTTTT.

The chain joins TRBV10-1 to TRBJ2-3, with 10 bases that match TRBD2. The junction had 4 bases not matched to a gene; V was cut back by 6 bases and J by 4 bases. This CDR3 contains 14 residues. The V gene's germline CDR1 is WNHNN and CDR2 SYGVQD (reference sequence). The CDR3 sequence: CASRSGGAADTQYF. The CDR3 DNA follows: TGCGCCAGCAGGAGCGGGGGGGCCGCAGATACGCAGTATTTT.